The subject of this entry is one T cell receptor beta chain. This sample was included in a study of cytomegalovirus exposure and HLA in healthy donors. Between the trimmed V and J ends, which lost 5 bases and 1 base, there was a span of 11 bases. The CDR3 extends over 14 amino acids. Germline V lookup: CDR1 SGHTA, CDR2 FQGNSA. Each donor's status was that of a healthy bone marrow donor. At the time of sampling, donors were nominally healthy, though unrecorded immune exposures were likely. Both 60 Vbeta primers and 13 Jbeta primers went into the PCR. Profiling relied on immunoSEQ multiplex PCR, and the TCRdb table lists in-frame clones only, not all of them. This table holds about 160,000 clones, 70% to 90% found once.

The receptor comes from a man younger than 35 in good health and CMV-seropositive. The sequencing sample was made of PBMCs. The chain combines TRBV7-2 with TRBJ1-1; D is ambiguous. CDR3 sequence reads: CASSPGEGNTEAFF. Written as DNA, the CDR3 is TGTGCCAGCAGCCCCGGGGAGGGGAACACTGAAGCTTTCTTT.